A single sample is the source of the 22 T cell receptor beta chains below, sequenced in a study of blood T cell repertoires in COVID-19. Repertoires were generated with immunoSEQ multiplex PCR, while TCRdb's copy carries only in-frame clones and drops some. The profile shows approximately 130,000 clones, more than 70% of them singletons. Input material: peripheral blood. These receptors originate from a human donor in a cohort sampled during active COVID-19.

The chain has TRBV5-6 and TRBJ2-7; D is uncertain. The V end lost 0 bases, the J end lost 1 base, and 14 bases lay between the germline ends. Germline V gene data show CDR1 as SGHDT and CDR2 as YYEEEE. The CDR3 is made up of 16 amino acids. The CDR3 coding sequence is TGTGCCAGCAGCTTGGGCCCAGGTTCCTTATCCTACGAGCAGTACTTC. Translation: CASSLGPGSLSYEQYF.

The CDR3 loop is CASDRGRTEAFF. CDR3 nucleotides: TGTGCCAGTGACAGGGGGCGGACTGAAGCTTTCTTT. The gene calls are TRBV28 and TRBJ1-1; 10 nucleotides agree with TRBD1. Looked up from germline, CDR1 is MDHEN and CDR2 is SYDVKM. The CDR3 runs to 12 residues. V lost 9 bases and J lost 5; bases outside the gene matches: 3.

The genes are TRBV6-5 and TRBJ1-1; D is uncertain. Trimming pared 8 bases from V and 3 bases from J, leaving 10 bases between. The CDR3 is 12 residues long. Germline CDR1 reads MNHEY; CDR2 reads SVGAGI. CDR3 sequence (DNA): TGTGCCAGCCTCCTACCTTACACTGAAGCTTTCTTT. It translates to CASLLPYTEAFF.

The chain couples TRBV9 to TRBJ1-2; TRBD1 matches 7 bases. V shed 0 bases, J shed 5 bases, and the junction held 4 bases outside the gene matches. The V gene's germline CDR1 is SGDLS and CDR2 YYNGEE. The CDR3 has 14 residues. The CDR3 coding sequence is TGTGCCAGCAGCGTAGGCACAGGGGAGTATGGCTACACCTTC. This sequence encodes CASSVGTGEYGYTF.

V gene TRBV11-3 combines with J gene TRBJ2-7; D gene uncertain. This CDR3 has 13 amino acids. V was trimmed by 0 bases and J by 4 bases, leaving 7 bases between them. CDR1 is SGHNT, CDR2 YENEEA, per germline. In DNA form, the CDR3 reads TGTGCCAGCAGCTTAGAGCGGCCATACGAGCAGTACTTC. Translation gives CASSLERPYEQYF.

The gene calls are TRBV28 and TRBJ1-2; 7 nucleotides match TRBD1. The J segment lost 3 bases and the V segment lost 1 base, leaving 5 bases of the junction unmatched. Germline CDR1 and CDR2: MDHEN and SYDVKM. This CDR3 has 15 amino acids. CDR3: CASSLSPTGHYGYTF. The CDR3, as DNA: TGTGCCAGCAGTTTATCCCCGACAGGGCACTATGGCTACACCTTC.

The chain employs TRBV12-3 or TRBV12-4 and TRBJ2-7; D is unresolved. The CDR3 length is 12 residues. V shed 4 bases and J shed 7 bases, with 11 bases lying between them. CDR3 nucleotide sequence: TGTGCCAGCAGTTGGAGCGACGGTGAGCAGTACTTC. Protein product: CASSWSDGEQYF.

The chain employs TRBV6-5 and TRBJ2-6; D gene uncertain. The germline gives CDR1 MNHEY, CDR2 SVGAGI. The CDR3 is 16 amino acids. V was trimmed by 2 bases and J by 2 bases, leaving 10 bases between them. This chain's CDR3 is CASSYLIGAGANVLTF. In DNA form, the CDR3 reads TGTGCCAGCAGTTACCTAATCGGAGCTGGGGCCAACGTCCTGACTTTC.

This sequence joins TRBV16 and TRBJ2-7, with 8 bases fitting TRBD2. The trim removed 0 bases at V and 6 bases at J, leaving 4 bases unmatched. The germline gives CDR1 KGHSY, CDR2 FQNENV. There are 14 residues in the CDR3. This chain's CDR3 is CASSQSGLAGEQYF. In DNA form, the CDR3 reads TGTGCCAGCAGCCAATCTGGACTAGCAGGCGAGCAGTACTTC.

The chain employs TRBV7-9 and TRBJ2-7; D is undetermined. This CDR3 is built from 12 residues. Germline-derived CDR1 and CDR2 are SEHNR and FQNEAQ (reference sequence). V was pared by 8 bases and J by 2 bases, with 10 bases between. For the CDR3, the DNA is TGTGCCAGCGGTAGGCGGACCTACGAGCAGTACTTC. Its protein is CASGRRTYEQYF.

Concerning this clone: One junction end disagrees with the germline gene, perhaps due to a read error. The rearrangement uses TRBV4-2 and TRBJ2-5, with TRBD2 identical over 10 bases. CDR3 length equals 17 residues. CDR1 is LGHNA and CDR2 is YNFKEQ in the germline V gene. The CDR3 here is CASSQEVGGSSGGLFHF. As DNA, the CDR3 is TGTGCCAGCAGCCAAGAAGTGGGGGGCTCTAGCGGGGGTCTCTTTCACTTC.

The table lists this clone with a few counts. The J gene is TRBJ1-5, the V gene TRBV27, with a tentative D call TRBD1 (5 bases). V was clipped by 6 bases and J by 7 bases, with 13 bases between them. CDR3 length: 13 amino acids. CDR1 and CDR2 from the germline V gene are MNHEY and SMNVEV (reference sequence). The CDR3 protein is CASSASRGQPQHF. As DNA, the CDR3 is TGTGCCAGCAGCGCCTCAAGGGGACAGCCCCAGCATTTT.

The J gene is TRBJ2-5, the V gene TRBV5-6; tentatively, D is TRBD2 (5 bases). The length of the CDR3 is 12 residues. V lost 2 bases to trimming and J lost 4 bases, with 6 bases between them. Germline V CDR1 and CDR2: SGHDT, YYEEEE. This chain's CDR3 is CASSFSGETQYF. The CDR3, as DNA: TGTGCCAGCAGCTTCAGCGGAGAGACCCAGTACTTC.

The CDR3 protein is CASSVGERGYSYEQYF. In DNA, the CDR3 is TGTGCCAGCAGCGTAGGAGAGCGGGGCTACTCCTACGAGCAGTACTTC. The chain joins TRBV9 to TRBJ2-7; 7 positions match TRBD2. The CDR3 has 16 residues. Germline V CDR1 and CDR2: SGDLS, YYNGEE. Trimming removed 0 bases from V and 0 bases from J; junction bases left unmatched: 6.

The chain is built from TRBV6-6 and TRBJ1-1; D is perhaps TRBD1 (5 bases). The CDR3 totals 13 residues. Trimming shortened V by 2 bases and J by 7 bases, and 11 bases separated the two germline ends. The germline V gene encodes CDR1 MNHNY and CDR2 SVGAGI (reference sequence). CDR3 in DNA: TGTGCCAGCAGTTACGACAGTTACCTTGAAGCTTTCTTT. Translation gives CASSYDSYLEAFF.

This clone was seen once. V and J are TRBV30 and TRBJ1-5; 8 nucleotides agree with TRBD1. V trimming: 1 base; J trimming: 0 bases; junction bases outside the gene matches: 11. The CDR3 length is 18 residues. Looked up from germline, CDR1 is GTSNPN and CDR2 is SVGIG (reference sequence). In DNA, the CDR3 is TGTGCCTGGAGTGGGGACAGGCTCGGGGGCATTAGCAATCAGCCCCAGCATTTT. Translation gives CAWSGDRLGGISNQPQHF. Together with reference TRBV30 and TRBJ1-5, the CDR3 gives the full variable domain: SQTIHQWPATLVQPVGSPLSLECTVEGTSNPNLYWYRQAAGRGLQLLFYSVGIGQISSEVPQNLSASRPQDRQFILSSKKLLLSDSGFYLCAWSGDRLGGISNQPQHFGDGTRLSIL.

This clone was seen once. This rearrangement joins TRBV19 to TRBJ2-7; 9 nucleotides match TRBD2. V gave up 3 bases and J gave up 2 bases; unmatched junction bases: 2. CDR3 length: 14 residues. Germline-derived CDR1 and CDR2 are LNHDA and SQIVND (reference sequence). This CDR3 reads CASSISSGTYEQYF. DNA of the CDR3: TGTGCCAGTAGTATTTCTAGCGGGACCTACGAGCAGTACTTC. Full variable domain (outside the CDR3, taken from reference TRBV19 and TRBJ2-7): DGGITQSPKYLFRKEGQNVTLSCEQNLNHDAMYWYRQDPGQGLRLIYYSQIVNDFQKGDIAEGYSVSREKKESFPLTVTSAQKNPTAFYLCASSISSGTYEQYFGPGTRLTVT.

V and J are TRBV5-6 and TRBJ2-1; 8 bases map to TRBD2. V was pared by 3 bases and J by 9 bases, with 8 bases of the junction left unmatched. The CDR3 sequence is 14 residues long. Germline values: CDR1 SGHDT, CDR2 YYEEEE. CDR3 loop: CASSSAGGGSEQFF. CDR3 coding DNA: TGTGCCAGCAGCTCGGCGGGGGGAGGAAGTGAGCAGTTCTTC.

The chain has TRBV6-5 and TRBJ2-7; the D gene is possibly TRBD2 (6 bases). This CDR3 has 12 amino acids. The germline V gene has CDR1 MNHEY and CDR2 SVGAGI. The V gene lost 6 bases and the J gene lost 6 bases, with 12 bases spanning the gap. The CDR3 sequence is CASSPLATEQYF. The DNA for the CDR3 is TGTGCCAGCAGCCCGCTAGCGACCGAGCAGTACTTC.

The chain uses TRBV2 and TRBJ2-7, with TRBD1 identical over 8 bases. Per the germline V gene, CDR1 is SNHLY and CDR2 is FYNNEI. The CDR3 has 14 residues. V lost 6 bases and J lost 1; bases outside the gene matches: 5. CDR3 protein: CASSTGQASYEQYF. As DNA, the CDR3 is TGTGCCAGCAGCACGGGACAGGCGTCCTACGAGCAGTACTTC.

The chain combines TRBV19 with TRBJ1-1, with D hard to call. Looked up from germline, CDR1 is LNHDA and CDR2 is SQIVND (reference sequence). The CDR3 loop spans 17 amino acids. V was clipped by 0 bases and J by 1 base, with 15 bases between them. The CDR3 reads CASSIDRNSPRNTEAFF. Written as DNA, the CDR3 is TGTGCCAGTAGTATAGATCGAAACAGTCCGAGGAACACTGAAGCTTTCTTT.

The V call is TRBV19, the J call TRBJ2-1; TRBD2 aligns across 7 bases. The V and J ends lost 3 bases and 5 bases, in that order; junction bases with no gene match: 7. Per germline, CDR1 LNHDA and CDR2 SQIVND (reference sequence). This CDR3 is 15 amino acids long. CDR3 protein: CASSIGEGVHNEQFF. Written as DNA, the CDR3 is TGTGCCAGTAGTATCGGGGAGGGTGTCCACAATGAGCAGTTCTTC.